This T cell receptor beta chain is from a study of CD8+CD57+ T cells in acquired aplastic anemia. CDR1 is ENHRY and CDR2 is SYGVKD in the germline V gene. The trim removed 0 bases at V and 8 bases at J, leaving 14 bases unmatched. The CDR3 consists of 18 residues. This clonotype was recorded many times. Genomic DNA constituted the template upon which TCR beta VDJ and CDR3 profiling was performed. Each CDR3 protein is one row after TCRdb ran MiXCR on the reads. In the table there are more than 150,000 distinct CDR3 sequences, under 50% of which are singletons. Individuals selected for sequencing had exhibited CD8+CD57+ cell expansion on flow cytometry. None of the patients had been given any therapy when their blood was sampled.

Material for sequencing was sorted CD4+, CD8+, or CD8+CD57+ T cells (not recorded which) from PBMCs. This chain uses TRBV10-3 with TRBJ2-3; TRBD2 agrees at 10 bases. The clonotype comes from a human donor with aplastic anemia. The DNA of the CDR3 is TGTGCCATCAGTGAGTCGACTCTTACTAGCGGGACGATGGGTACGCAGTATTTT. Translation: CAISESTLTSGTMGTQYF.